This record covers a single T cell receptor beta chain. As yet, its antigen is unknown. Individual cDNA molecules in this library carried unique molecular identifiers. In the source study's methods: Per-sample TCR counts ranged from roughly 20,000 to 700,000, median 95,638. TCRdb re-analysed the RACE reads in MiXCR, keeping a single row per CDR3 protein. These V and J calls originate from TCRdb's pipeline instead of the authors' own analysis. The sample contains under 95,000 distinct CDR3 sequences, about 8.6% of which appear only once. This sample is part of a study of human T cells and chemical hapten exposure. Study at large: Among samples, TCR yields varied mainly because of small differences in pooled library volume.

Specified time point: healthy volunteer bleed at 2 weeks. It was from unfractionated whole blood that total RNA was extracted. The CDR3 totals 14 residues. The V gene end was trimmed by 1 base and the J gene end by 7 bases; junction bases not matched to a gene: 3. The study's findings and limits: DPC sensitization did not alter TCRs above 1 in 1000 frequency.

Sequencing input: whole blood. This TCR derives from a female donor in good health. Some clones in this sample may be carry-over from other donors' samples. The chain couples TRBV12-3 or TRBV12-4 to TRBJ2-1, with 8 bases matching TRBD1. The CDR3 reads CASSLGDRGNEQFF. DNA for the CDR3: TGTGCCAGCAGTTTAGGAGACAGGGGAAATGAGCAGTTCTTC.